One sample yielded the 2 T cell receptor beta chains listed below, sequenced in a study of T cell clones after liver transplantation. Clones were read by immunoSEQ multiplex PCR, and TCRdb kept only the in-frame ones, dropping some. This table has 70,000 to 85,000 clones, 75% to 90% appearing once. This specimen consisted of CD4+ T cells from blood, obtained before liver transplant. The receptor set was obtained from a human donor who received a liver transplant.

The chain couples TRBV7-2 to TRBJ2-7; no clear D. CDR1 SGHTA and CDR2 FQGNSA come from the germline V gene. The CDR3 length is 14 residues. V lost 3 bases, J lost 0 bases, and 9 bases lay in between. The CDR3 nucleotides are TGTGCCAGCAGCTTGAGCCATAGCTCCTACGAGCAGTACTTC. This codes for CASSLSHSSYEQYF.

J is TRBJ2-7 and V is TRBV28; D gene uncertain. The germline gives CDR1 MDHEN, CDR2 SYDVKM. The CDR3 has 11 residues. Trimming stripped 2 bases from V and 3 bases from J, with 2 bases between. CDR3 in DNA: TGTGCCAGCAGTTTACTCTACGAGCAGTACTTC. Translated: CASSLLYEQYF.